This T cell receptor (beta chain) comes out of a study of CD8 T cells in Susac syndrome. The CDR3 contains 13 residues. Germline lookup yields CDR1 SQVTM and CDR2 ANQGSEA. Trimming shortened V by 1 base and J by 8 bases, and 12 bases separated the two germline ends. TCR beta sequencing covered blood CD8+ and CD4+ T cells. Negative isolation yielded CD8+ and CD4+ T cells; FACS enriched TEMRA cells. RNA, at roughly 0.45 to 1 ug, was reverse transcribed with random hexamers. A single record per CDR3 protein comes from TCRdb applying MiXCR to the immunoSEQ multiplex PCR reads. The sample includes under 550,000 distinct CDR3 sequences, 85% to 90% of them seen just once.

The sequencing sample was made of CD8+ T cells from PBMCs. The sequence was collected from a human donor with multiple sclerosis. The chain links TRBV29-1 to TRBJ2-1, with D hard to call. In DNA, the CDR3 is TGCAGCGTTGAAGGACTGAAGATGGATGAGCAGTTCTTC. Translated, it gives CSVEGLKMDEQFF.